Listed below are T cell receptor beta chains from one sample, sequenced in a study of STAT3 mutations in large granular lymphocyte leukemia. Using immunoSEQ multiplex PCR, the repertoire was profiled, and TCRdb retains in-frame clones only, with some absent. The sample has more than 10,000 clones; over 70% are singletons. The sequenced sample consisted of peripheral blood mononuclear cells. These receptors were obtained from a man between 60 and 75 years old with T-cell large granular lymphocyte leukemia. Some clones in this sample may be carry-over from other donors' samples. Each CDR3 is given with its conserved first and last residue. A D gene is named only where the DNA matches it firmly. The size field is filled for only some rows; it gives once, few, many or a size class.

.,TRBD2,TRBV18,TRBJ2-7,TGTGCCAGCTCACCTAATGGCGGGGGACCCTACGAGCAGTACTTC,CASSPNGGGPYEQYF
.,TRBD1,TRBV2,TRBJ1-4,TGTGCCAGCGCGCCCGGACAGGGAAGCGAAAAACTGTTTTTT,CASAPGQGSEKLFF
.,.,TRBV7-9,TRBJ2-5,TGTGCCAGCAGCTTAGTTTGGACTGAACAAGAGACCCAGTACTTC,CASSLVWTEQETQYF
.,.,TRBV4-1,TRBJ1-3,TGCGCCAGCAGCCAAGACCGGTCATCCCTTCTCTCGGGGACCATATATTTT,CASSQDRSSLLSGTIYF
.,.,TRBV5-4,TRBJ2-7,TGTGCCAGCAGCCGATGGGGGGCGAGATACGAGCAGTACTTC,CASSRWGARYEQYF
.,.,TRBV2,TRBJ2-7,TGTGCCAGCATTTTTGTAGGGCCCAGGGAGCAGTACTTC,CASIFVGPREQYF
.,TRBD2,TRBV25-1,TRBJ2-1,TGTGCCAGCAGTGATGGTGGGACTAGACTCCCACAGGGCGAGCAGTTCTTC,CASSDGGTRLPQGEQFF
few,.,TRBV5-1,TRBJ1-1,TGCGCCAGCAGTGCATCCGGGACCTCAGAGGCTGAAGCTTTCTTT,CASSASGTSEAEAFF
medium-sized,.,TRBV5-1,TRBJ1-6,TGCGCCAGCAGCTTGGCAGGGCCAGAGAATAATTCACCCCTCCACTTT,CASSLAGPENNSPLHF
.,.,TRBV15,TRBJ1-1,TGTGCCACCAGCAGGCCCTTGGACAGCTACACTGAAGCTTTCTTT,CATSRPLDSYTEAFF
once,TRBD2,TRBV30,TRBJ2-3,TGTGCCTGGAGTCCCTCCGGGACTAGTCGCAGACATACGCAGTATTTT,CAWSPSGTSRRHTQYF
once,.,TRBV30,TRBJ1-1,TGTGCCTGTAAAAGGGGGAACACTGAAGCTTTCTTT,CACKRGNTEAFF
.,.,TRBV29-1,TRBJ1-2,TGCAGCGTTGAAGACACTAACTATGGCTACACCTTC,CSVEDTNYGYTF
.,TRBD2,TRBV10-2,TRBJ2-5,TGCGCCAGCAGCCCCGGTAGCGGGGGGGAGACCCAGTACTTC,CASSPGSGGETQYF
.,.,TRBV6-5,TRBJ1-6,TGTGCCAGCAGTTATGACCCGGGAGGAAATTCACCCCTCCACTTT,CASSYDPGGNSPLHF
.,.,TRBV7-2,TRBJ2-5,TGTGCCAGCAGCTCTAGTGGGGGCAAGGAGACCCAGTACTTC,CASSSSGGKETQYF
.,.,TRBV5-1,TRBJ1-4,TGCGCCAGCAGTCGCGACAGCGCAACTAATGAAAAACTGTTTTTT,CASSRDSATNEKLFF
.,.,TRBV30,TRBJ1-3,TGTGCCTGCCGGGGTTCTGGAAACACCATATATTTT,CACRGSGNTIYF
.,.,TRBV5-1,TRBJ2-2,TGCGCCAGCAGCTACATCGAGGGACGTGGCGGCGGGGAGCTGTTTTTT,CASSYIEGRGGGELFF
.,TRBD1,TRBV27,TRBJ1-4,TGTGCCAGCAGTTCGCTCGCCGGGACAGGTTTTGAAAAACTGTTTTTT,CASSSLAGTGFEKLFF
.,.,TRBV4-1,TRBJ2-3,TGCGCCAGCAGCCAAGCGGGCTGGACAGATACGCAGTATTTT,CASSQAGWTDTQYF
.,TRBD1,TRBV7-2,TRBJ2-2,TGTGCCAGCAGCCAGCGACAGGGGATGAACACCGGGGAGCTGTTTTTT,CASSQRQGMNTGELFF
.,.,TRBV7-2,TRBJ2-3,TGTGCCAGCAAGGCGGCTAGCACAGATACGCAGTATTTT,CASKAASTDTQYF